The 18 T cell receptor beta chains given below trace back to one sample, sequenced in a study of blood T cell repertoires in COVID-19. Sequencing was performed with immunoSEQ multiplex PCR; in TCRdb, only in-frame clones are kept and a portion is missing. The sample comprises 200,000 to 250,000 clones, 80% to 85% of which are singletons, and under 12% rests with the top ten. Sequencing used peripheral blood. Every receptor here comes from a woman aged 80 or over with COVID-19, enrolled during active disease.

The gene calls are TRBV28 and TRBJ1-2; D unresolved. Germline loops: CDR1 MDHEN, CDR2 SYDVKM. V was clipped by 5 bases and J by 4 bases, with 11 bases between them. This CDR3 has 13 amino acids. The CDR3: CASSLQFSYGYTF. The CDR3, as DNA: TGTGCCAGCAGTCTACAGTTTTCCTATGGCTACACCTTC.

The chain links TRBV11-2 to TRBJ2-1; 9 bases match TRBD2. V was clipped by 1 base and J by 7 bases; unmatched bases: 5. CDR1 SGHAT and CDR2 FQNNGV come from the germline V gene. The CDR3 is 15 amino acids. CDR3 nucleotide sequence: TGTGCCAGCAGCTTAGGTGCGGGGGGGCTGAATGAGCAGTTCTTC. It is translated as CASSLGAGGLNEQFF.

The rearrangement uses TRBV7-6 and TRBJ2-7; 8 positions match TRBD1. The ends lost 4 bases at V and 5 bases at J; junction bases unmatched: 7. Germline V gene sequence: CDR1 SGHVS, CDR2 FNYEAQ. The CDR3 loop spans 14 amino acids. The CDR3 region is CASSSRQGSNEQYF. The CDR3 DNA reads TGTGCCAGCAGCTCCCGACAGGGGTCTAACGAGCAGTACTTC.

This chain connects TRBV7-2 to TRBJ2-1; the match to TRBD1 covers 9 bases. The CDR3 runs 15 residues. Germline assignment: CDR1 SGHTA and CDR2 FQGNSA. The trim removed 5 bases at V and 7 bases at J, leaving 9 bases unmatched. The CDR3 DNA is TGTGCCAGCAGCGCTGTACAGGGGGCACGGAATGAGCAGTTCTTC. Amino acids: CASSAVQGARNEQFF. Variable domain in full (rest from reference TRBV7-2 and TRBJ2-1): GAGVSQSPSNKVTEKGKDVELRCDPISGHTALYWYRQSLGQGLEFLIYFQGNSAPDKSGLPSDRFSAERTGGSVSTLTIQRTQQEDSAVYLCASSAVQGARNEQFFGPGTRLTVL.

This chain joins TRBV6-5 and TRBJ1-5, with 9 bases fitting TRBD1. The length of the CDR3 is 15 residues. V lost 6 bases, J lost 3 bases, and 6 bases stayed unmatched. The V gene's germline CDR1 is MNHEY and CDR2 SVGAGI. The CDR3 DNA reads TGTGCCAGCAGAGTCGGGACAGGGTTCAATCAGCCCCAGCATTTT. Its protein is CASRVGTGFNQPQHF.

The chain carries TRBV5-1 and TRBJ2-1; tentatively, D is TRBD1 (6 bases). Germline CDR1 SGHRS, CDR2 YFSETQ. The CDR3 sequence is 15 residues long. Trimming removed 3 bases from V and 9 bases from J, with 19 bases in between. As DNA, the CDR3 is TGCGCCAGCAGCTCAACTCCGAACAGGGAAAGTGAGCAGTTCTTC. This codes for CASSSTPNRESEQFF.

The V and J genes are TRBV28 and TRBJ1-4; a weak D match, TRBD1 (5 bases). The germline gives CDR1 MDHEN, CDR2 SYDVKM. Trimming removed 6 bases from V and 12 bases from J, with 11 bases in between. The CDR3 sequence is 11 residues long. The CDR3 nucleotides are TGTGCCAGCAGCCCCAGGGAAGAACTGTTTTTT. As protein: CASSPREELFF.

This clone has a single count. This sequence joins TRBV7-9 and TRBJ1-1; no reliable D call. CDR3 length: 12 residues. Germline V gene data show CDR1 as SEHNR and CDR2 as FQNEAQ (reference sequence). Trimming removed 3 bases from V and 8 bases from J, with 10 bases in between. As DNA, the CDR3 is TGTGCCAGCAGCTTGCTGGAGGTCGAAGCTTTCTTT. It yields the protein CASSLLEVEAFF.

This chain joins TRBV6-2 or TRBV6-3 and TRBJ2-7, with D unresolved. The CDR3 runs 16 residues. CDR1 and CDR2 from the germline V gene are MNHEY and SVGEGT. V lost 3 bases and J 0 bases, leaving 15 bases between the germline ends. The CDR3 DNA follows: TGTGCCAGCAGTTATAGTCCGCGGATTAGCTCCTACGAGCAGTACTTC. It codes for CASSYSPRISSYEQYF.

This chain connects TRBV5-1 to TRBJ2-1; possibly TRBD2 for D (6 bases). Trimming removed 7 bases from V and 6 bases from J, with 14 bases in between. The V gene's germline CDR1 is SGHRS and CDR2 YFSETQ. The CDR3 contains 13 residues. CDR3 DNA sequence: TGCGCCAGCGGGACTCCCACGGGCAATGAGCAGTTCTTC. This translates into CASGTPTGNEQFF.

This clone was seen a few times. V is TRBV10-1 and J is TRBJ2-6; D might be TRBD1 (5 bases). Germline lookup yields CDR1 WNHNN and CDR2 SYGVQD (reference sequence). The CDR3 length is 14 residues. V gave up 6 bases and J gave up 4 bases, with 10 bases separating them. The CDR3 DNA sequence: TGCGCCAGCAGCCCAGGGTCAGGGGCCAACGTCCTGACTTTC. Translating gives CASSPGSGANVLTF.

The sample holds a few counts of this clone. V gene TRBV9 combines with J gene TRBJ2-2, with TRBD2 matching 10 bases. The CDR3 is made up of 15 amino acids. V lost 6 bases, J lost 7 bases, and 9 bases stayed unmatched. Looked up from germline, CDR1 is SGDLS and CDR2 is YYNGEE. CDR3 region: CASTTAGGRIGELFF. In DNA form, the CDR3 reads TGTGCCAGCACCACAGCGGGGGGGCGTATCGGGGAGCTGTTTTTT.

The chain is built from TRBV29-1 and TRBJ1-2; D gene unclear. The V end lost 3 bases, the J end lost 8 bases, and 22 bases lay between the germline ends. Germline V CDR1 and CDR2: SQVTM, ANQGSEA. The CDR3 loop spans 15 amino acids. This CDR3 is CSVDGSYSPLRGYTF. The CDR3 coding sequence is TGCAGCGTTGATGGGAGTTATTCCCCACTTCGAGGCTACACCTTC.

The rearrangement links TRBV18 to TRBJ1-3, with unresolved D. The CDR3 is 17 amino acids. Germline lookup yields CDR1 KGHSH and CDR2 LQKENI. V lost 8 bases and J lost 0, with 20 bases in between. The CDR3 sequence: CASTLENRYSSGNTIYF. The CDR3 DNA is TGTGCCAGCACCCTGGAGAATAGGTACTCCTCTGGAAACACCATATATTTT.

J is TRBJ2-6 and V is TRBV18, with a possible D match to TRBD2 (5 bases). V was trimmed by 1 base and J by 1 base, leaving 11 bases between them. The CDR3 consists of 17 residues. CDR1 is KGHSH, CDR2 LQKENI, per germline. The CDR3 bases are TGTGCCAGCTCACCACTGGGAGCCAATTCTGGGGCCAACGTCCTGACTTTC. This sequence encodes CASSPLGANSGANVLTF.

This clone was counted a single time. The genes are TRBV5-6 and TRBJ1-1; 7 bases map to TRBD1. Germline values: CDR1 SGHDT, CDR2 YYEEEE. V shed 0 bases, J shed 0 bases, and the junction held 8 bases outside the gene matches. This CDR3 contains 17 residues. The chain's CDR3 is CASSLGQGGFMNTEAFF. Here the CDR3 DNA reads TGTGCCAGCAGCTTGGGACAGGGTGGGTTTATGAACACTGAAGCTTTCTTT.

The rearrangement links TRBV3-1 (or the pseudogene TRBV3-2) to TRBJ2-1, with TRBD2 identical over 10 bases. The CDR3 extends over 15 amino acids. Trimming at V came to 4 bases and at J to 13 bases, leaving 13 bases not matched to a gene. Germline CDR1 and CDR2: LGHDT and YNNKEL (reference sequence). CDR3 amino acids: CASSRSGGAHRHQFF. The CDR3 DNA sequence: TGTGCCAGCAGCCGCAGCGGGGGGGCTCATCGACATCAGTTCTTC.

This clone was found once. This rearrangement joins TRBV7-2 to TRBJ1-5; D call uncertain. The CDR3 sequence is 15 residues long. The germline V gene has CDR1 SGHTA and CDR2 FQGNSA. The V end lost 6 bases, the J end lost 2 bases, and 14 bases lay between the germline ends. The CDR3 sequence is CASSRDTGGNQPQHF. CDR3 nucleotides: TGTGCCAGCAGTCGAGACACCGGGGGCAATCAGCCCCAGCATTTT. The whole variable domain, remainder taken from reference TRBV7-2 and TRBJ1-5, is GAGVSQSPSNKVTEKGKDVELRCDPISGHTALYWYRQSLGQGLEFLIYFQGNSAPDKSGLPSDRFSAERTGGSVSTLTIQRTQQEDSAVYLCASSRDTGGNQPQHFGDGTRLSIL.